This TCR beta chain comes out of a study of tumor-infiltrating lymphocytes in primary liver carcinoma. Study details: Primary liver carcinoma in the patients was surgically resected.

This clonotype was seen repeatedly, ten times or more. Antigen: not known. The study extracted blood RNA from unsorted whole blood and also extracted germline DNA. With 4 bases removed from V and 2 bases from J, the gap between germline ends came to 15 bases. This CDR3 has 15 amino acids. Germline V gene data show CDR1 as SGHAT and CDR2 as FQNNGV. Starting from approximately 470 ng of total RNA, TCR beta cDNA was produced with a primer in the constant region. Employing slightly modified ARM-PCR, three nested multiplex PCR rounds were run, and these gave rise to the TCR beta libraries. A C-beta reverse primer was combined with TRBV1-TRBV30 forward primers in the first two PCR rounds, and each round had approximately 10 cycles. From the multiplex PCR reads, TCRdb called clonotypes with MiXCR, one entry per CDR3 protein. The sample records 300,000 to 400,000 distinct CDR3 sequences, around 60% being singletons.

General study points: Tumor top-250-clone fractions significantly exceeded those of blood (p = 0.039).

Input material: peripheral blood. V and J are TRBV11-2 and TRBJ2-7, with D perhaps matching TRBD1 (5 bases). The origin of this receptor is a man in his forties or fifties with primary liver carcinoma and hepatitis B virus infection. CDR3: CASSYLRVGPYEQYF. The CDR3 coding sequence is TGTGCCAGCAGCTATCTCCGGGTGGGGCCCTACGAGCAGTACTTC.